This T cell receptor (beta chain) was observed in a study of OX40 agonist ivuxolimab in advanced cancers. On the study more broadly: Cancers in dose escalation were hepatocellular, melanoma, renal cell and head and neck.

A note on this clone: The target antigen is unknown.

Study observations and caveats: CD4+ and CD8+ blood T cells expanded clonally by week 6 at 0.1 to 3.0 mg/kg. On average, CD8+ T cells showed a greater number of expanded clones than CD4+.

Profiling relied on immunoSEQ multiplex PCR, and the TCRdb table lists in-frame clones only, not all of them. The sample lists around 68,000 clones, approximately 86% occurring once. Germline CDR1 and CDR2: SQVTM and ANQGSEA. The CDR3 consists of 11 residues. Trimming removed 0 bases from V and 11 bases from J, with 10 bases in between. The chain couples TRBV29-1 to TRBJ2-5; D is unresolved. The receptor comes from an adult with an advanced solid tumor such as melanoma, head and neck, liver or kidney cancer. The sample consisted of CD4+ or CD8+ T cells sorted from blood, taken in a trial of the OX40 agonist ivuxolimab. CDR3 sequence reads: CSVEDRTEQYF. The CDR3 DNA is TGCAGCGTTGAAGATCGCACAGAGCAGTACTTC.